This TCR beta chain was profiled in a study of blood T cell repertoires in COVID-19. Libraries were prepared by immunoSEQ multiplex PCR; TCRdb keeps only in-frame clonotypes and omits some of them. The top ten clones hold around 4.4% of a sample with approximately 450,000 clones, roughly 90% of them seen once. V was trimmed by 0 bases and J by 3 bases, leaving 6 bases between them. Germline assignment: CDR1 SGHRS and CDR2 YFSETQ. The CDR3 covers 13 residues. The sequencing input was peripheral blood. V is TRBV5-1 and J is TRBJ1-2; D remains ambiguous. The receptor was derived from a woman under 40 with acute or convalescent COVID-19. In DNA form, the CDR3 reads TGCGCCAGCAGCTTGGGCCGAGACTATGGCTACACCTTC. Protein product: CASSLGRDYGYTF.